The 32 T cell receptor beta chains reported below all come from one sample, sequenced in a study of human T cells and chemical hapten exposure. It was unfractionated whole blood from which total RNA was extracted. Via MiXCR, TCRdb re-called the 5' RACE reads, giving one row per CDR3 protein. Found here are 120,000 to 150,000 distinct CDR3 sequences, approximately 4% of them singletons; the top ten hold about 1.3%. These receptors all stem from a female donor in good health.

Ten or more counts support this clonotype. This chain uses TRBV20-1 with TRBJ2-3; D unclear. The CDR3 is 14 amino acids. Trimming shortened V by 2 bases and J by 6 bases, and 15 bases separated the two germline ends. Germline V gene lookup returns CDR1 DFQATT and CDR2 SNEGSKA (reference sequence). The chain's CDR3 is CSARRGSRPDTQYF. The CDR3 nucleotides read TGCAGTGCTAGACGCGGATCCCGACCGGATACGCAGTATTTT.

This clonotype was recorded many times. The chain uses TRBV11-2 and TRBJ2-1; D tentatively fits TRBD1 or TRBD2 (5 bases each). V lost 5 bases and J 12 bases, leaving 20 bases between the germline ends. The V gene's germline CDR1 is SGHAT and CDR2 FQNNGV. The CDR3 has 14 amino acids. DNA of the CDR3: TGTGCCAGCAGCAGCTTAAAGCCCCGGGACCTGCAGTTCTTC. Translated: CASSSLKPRDLQFF.

This clonotype was observed at least ten times. The chain joins TRBV7-9 to TRBJ2-3; a possible D gene is TRBD1 (6 bases). The ends were cut back, 8 bases at V and 4 bases at J, with 19 bases in the middle. This CDR3 contains 15 residues. Germline V CDR1 and CDR2: SEHNR, FQNEAQ (reference sequence). The CDR3 is CASQGWAGVADTQYF. The CDR3 DNA reads TGTGCCAGCCAGGGGTGGGCAGGGGTCGCAGATACGCAGTATTTT.

This clonotype was observed a handful of times. DNA for the CDR3: TGTGCCAGCAGCCCGTACAGGGAATTAACCTACGAGCAGTACTTC. Its translation: CASSPYRELTYEQYF. The chain carries TRBV5-4 and TRBJ2-7, with D possibly matching TRBD1 (6 bases). The CDR3 totals 15 residues. CDR1 SGHNT and CDR2 YYREEE come from the germline V gene (reference sequence). The germline V and J ends were trimmed by 4 bases and 2 bases, with 16 bases remaining between them.

This clonotype has at least ten counts. This chain uses TRBV2 with TRBJ1-1, with 7 bases that match TRBD1. This CDR3 contains 15 residues. Trimming took 2 bases from V and 1 from J; bases not matched to a gene: 4. In germline, CDR1 is SNHLY, CDR2 FYNNEI. The CDR3 DNA is TGTGCCAGCAGTGAACAAGGGGGCGGGAACACTGAAGCTTTCTTT. Protein product: CASSEQGGGNTEAFF.

This clonotype was seen ten or more times. The V gene is TRBV7-2, the J gene TRBJ1-1; D unclear. This CDR3 comprises 17 residues. Trimming left V 5 bases short and J 4 bases short, with 23 bases between. Germline-derived CDR1 and CDR2 are SGHTA and FQGNSA. CDR3 bases: TGTGCCAGCAGCAATCCAATAAGAGGGAGGTTTGGCACTGAAGCTTTCTTT. It specifies CASSNPIRGRFGTEAFF.

The chain employs TRBV18 and TRBJ1-5; TRBD1 matches at 10 bases. In germline, CDR1 is KGHSH, CDR2 LQKENI. This CDR3 is 15 amino acids long. V trimming: 6 bases; J trimming: 6 bases; junction bases outside the gene matches: 8. CDR3 region: CASSRDRGLFQPQHF. In nucleotides, the CDR3 is TGTGCCAGCTCCCGAGACAGGGGGCTTTTTCAGCCCCAGCATTTT.

This clonotype was observed at least ten times. In nucleotides, the CDR3 is TGCAGTGCTCCACCCCCGGGACTAGCGGGGGGGTTCGGAGAGACCCAGTACTTC. Translated: CSAPPPGLAGGFGETQYF. The rearrangement joins TRBV20-1 to TRBJ2-5, with 16 nucleotides matching TRBD2. Germline trimming cut 5 bases from V and 4 bases from J; bases unmatched to any gene: 13. This CDR3 has 18 residues. Germline CDR1 and CDR2: DFQATT and SNEGSKA (reference sequence).

This clonotype was picked up a small number of times. The rearrangement joins TRBV14 to TRBJ2-3; no clear D. The V and J ends lost 3 bases and 2 bases respectively, with 12 bases between them. The CDR3 totals 15 residues. Germline CDR1 SGHDN, CDR2 FVKESK. CDR3 region: CASSHGFSTTDTQYF. CDR3 sequence (DNA): TGTGCCAGCAGCCACGGGTTCAGTACCACAGATACGCAGTATTTT.

This clonotype has just a few counts. V is TRBV12-3 or TRBV12-4 and J is TRBJ1-2; D is uncertain. There are 14 residues in the CDR3. V lost 7 bases and J lost 6, with 18 bases in between. The CDR3: CASTPPGCSNGYTF. Written as DNA, the CDR3 is TGTGCCAGCACTCCACCGGGATGTTCCAATGGCTACACCTTC.

Many counts were recorded for this clonotype. The chain has TRBV28 and TRBJ2-6; TRBD1 is a possible D gene (6 bases). Trimming cost V 7 bases and J 0 bases, with 16 bases left between them. This CDR3 spans 17 amino acids. Germline-derived CDR1 and CDR2 are MDHEN and SYDVKM. CDR3: CASNGAGTSSGANVLTF. CDR3 nucleotide sequence: TGTGCCAGCAACGGGGCAGGGACAAGCTCTGGGGCCAACGTCCTGACTTTC.

Ten or more counts support this clonotype. This chain uses TRBV19 with TRBJ2-1; D possibly uses TRBD1 or TRBD2 (5 bases each). CDR3 length equals 15 residues. Germline V gene sequence: CDR1 LNHDA, CDR2 SQIVND (reference sequence). Trimming shortened V by 4 bases and J by 6 bases, and 16 bases separated the two germline ends. The chain's CDR3 is CASSRDPGHFNEQFF. The CDR3, as DNA: TGTGCCAGTAGTAGGGACCCTGGACACTTCAATGAGCAGTTCTTC.

This clonotype came up many times. This chain connects TRBV20-1 to TRBJ1-1; D is uncertain. The CDR3 covers 12 residues. The germline V gene encodes CDR1 DFQATT and CDR2 SNEGSKA (reference sequence). Trimming took off 3 bases at V and 3 bases at J, with 8 bases between the two ends. Here the CDR3 DNA reads TGCAGTGCTAGTTCAGAGTACACTGAAGCTTTCTTT. It codes for CSASSEYTEAFF.

This clonotype came up many times. The chain combines TRBV6-6 with TRBJ1-5; TRBD1 aligns across 7 bases. With V trimmed by 0 bases and J by 4 bases, 3 bases remained unmatched. From germline, CDR1 is MNHNY and CDR2 SVGAGI (reference sequence). CDR3 length equals 15 residues. CDR3 sequence: CASSYSGQVNQPQHF. CDR3 in DNA: TGTGCCAGCAGTTACTCCGGACAGGTTAATCAGCCCCAGCATTTT.

This clonotype appeared many times. V gene TRBV20-1 combines with J gene TRBJ2-1, with 10 bases matching TRBD2. Trimming at V came to 4 bases and at J to 2 bases, leaving 2 bases not matched to a gene. The length of the CDR3 is 14 residues. Germline V gene data show CDR1 as DFQATT and CDR2 as SNEGSKA (reference sequence). In nucleotides, the CDR3 is TGCAGTGCTATGAGCGGGGGGGCCTACAATGAGCAGTTCTTC. The encoded protein is CSAMSGGAYNEQFF.

The chain has TRBV7-2 and TRBJ1-2; 7 bases match TRBD1. The CDR3 length is 14 residues. CDR1 is SGHTA, CDR2 FQGNSA, per germline. After removal of 6 bases from V and 6 bases from J, the junction contained 10 bases not matched to a gene. The chain's CDR3 is CASRTGPGPDGYTF. The CDR3, as DNA: TGTGCCAGCAGGACAGGGCCGGGACCTGATGGCTACACCTTC.

This clonotype came up many times. The V call is TRBV28, the J call TRBJ2-7; tentatively, D is TRBD2 (7 bases). The CDR3 extends over 17 amino acids. From germline, CDR1 is MDHEN and CDR2 SYDVKM. The V and J ends lost 6 bases and 2 bases respectively, with 23 bases between them. The CDR3 is CASRTTQGRGKTYEQYF. Written as DNA, the CDR3 is TGTGCCAGCAGAACCACCCAGGGGAGGGGTAAAACCTACGAGCAGTACTTC.

At least ten counts were recorded for this clonotype. This chain connects TRBV6-6 to TRBJ1-6, with 9 bases aligning to TRBD1. Germline loops: CDR1 MNHNY, CDR2 SVGAGI (reference sequence). This CDR3 is built from 17 residues. Losses at the gene ends were 6 bases for V and 5 bases for J; bases not matched to a gene: 11. CDR3 sequence reads: CASSLGFRTGDNSPLHF. The CDR3 DNA follows: TGTGCCAGCAGCCTAGGTTTTAGGACAGGGGATAATTCACCCCTCCACTTT.

This clonotype was seen at least ten times. The chain joins TRBV29-1 to TRBJ2-1, with TRBD1 matching over 9 bases. V lost 5 bases to trimming and J lost 5 bases; unmatched junction nucleotides: 10. Looked up from germline, CDR1 is SQVTM and CDR2 is ANQGSEA. This CDR3 has 15 residues. CDR3 nucleotide sequence: TGCAGCGTTAATCAGATGGGACAGGGTAACAATGAGCAGTTCTTC. Encoded protein: CSVNQMGQGNNEQFF.

In this sample, this clonotype turned up many times. This chain joins TRBV20-1 and TRBJ2-7; D is perhaps TRBD1 or TRBD2 (6 bases each). The CDR3 is 15 amino acids. Germline V lookup: CDR1 DFQATT, CDR2 SNEGSKA (reference sequence). V shed 3 bases and J shed 6 bases, with 21 bases lying between them. The DNA of the CDR3 is TGCAGTGCTAGGGGGGGCCGGGGACCCTCGGCCGAGCAGTACTTC. This translates into CSARGGRGPSAEQYF.

The chain couples TRBV7-9 to TRBJ1-4; D is possibly TRBD1 (5 bases). This CDR3 region has 18 residues. V dropped 1 base and J dropped 6 bases, with 21 bases sitting between them. The germline V gene encodes CDR1 SEHNR and CDR2 FQNEAQ (reference sequence). CDR3 nucleotides: TGTGCCAGCAGCTTAGGGGTTCGAGTGAGACAGAGCGATGAAAAACTGTTTTTT. Protein product: CASSLGVRVRQSDEKLFF.

This clonotype was picked up many times. The chain combines TRBV5-1 with TRBJ1-1, with 9 bases that match TRBD1. This CDR3 is 14 amino acids long. J was trimmed by 4 bases and V by 4 bases; bases with no gene match: 5. From germline, CDR1 is SGHRS and CDR2 YFSETQ. DNA of the CDR3: TGCGCCAGCAGCACGACGACAGGGGGCACTGAAGCTTTCTTT. This codes for CASSTTTGGTEAFF.

This clonotype has at least ten counts. This chain's CDR3 is CASSLWTGRTDTQYF. The CDR3 nucleotides read TGCGCCAGCAGCCTTTGGACAGGGAGGACAGATACGCAGTATTTT. This chain joins TRBV4-3 and TRBJ2-3, with TRBD1 identical over 8 bases. V dropped 4 bases and J dropped 3; count of bases not matched to a gene: 6. Germline V gene sequence: CDR1 LGHNA, CDR2 YSLEER. This CDR3 region has 15 residues.

This clonotype was seen ten or more times. V gene TRBV28 combines with J gene TRBJ2-7; TRBD2 matches at 13 bases. V shed 8 bases, J shed 4 bases, and the junction held 5 bases outside the gene matches. There are 14 residues in the CDR3. The germline CDR1 and CDR2 sequences are MDHEN and SYDVKM. CDR3: CASRLAGGWYEQYF. In DNA, the CDR3 is TGTGCCAGCCGACTAGCGGGGGGATGGTACGAGCAGTACTTC.

About this clonotype: Since a much larger clone is just one base distant, this may be a read error. The CDR3 is CASSLATGGGAEAFF. CDR3 DNA: TGTGCCAGCAGCTTAGCGACAGGGGGTGGCGCTGAAGCTTTCTTT. J is TRBJ1-1 and V is TRBV7-9; 9 nucleotides line up with TRBD1. The CDR3 is 15 amino acids. The V gene's germline CDR1 is SEHNR and CDR2 FQNEAQ (reference sequence). J gave up 6 bases and V 0 bases, and 5 bases lay outside the gene matches.

This clonotype showed up just a few times. V usage is TRBV25-1 and J usage is TRBJ1-2, with TRBD1 as a possible D gene (5 bases). This CDR3 is 12 amino acids long. Per germline, CDR1 MGHDK and CDR2 SYGVNS. V shed 5 bases and J shed 5 bases, with 9 bases lying between them. CDR3 sequence reads: CASSPGMYGYTF. The CDR3 DNA follows: TGTGCCAGCAGTCCAGGGATGTATGGCTACACCTTC.

Notes on this clonotype: This sequence may be a read error, since a much larger clone differs from it by one base. The chain links TRBV5-1 to TRBJ2-3; 8 bases agree with TRBD1. The V and J ends lost 5 bases and 5 bases, in that order; junction bases with no gene match: 4. CDR3 length: 13 residues. CDR1 SGHRS and CDR2 YFSETQ come from the germline V gene. CDR3 loop: CASRDRVGDTQYF. The DNA for the CDR3 is TGCGCCAGCAGGGACAGGGTCGGAGATACGCAGTATTTT.

This clonotype was observed a few times. The chain uses TRBV5-5 and TRBJ2-3; TRBD2 agrees at 11 bases. The germline gives CDR1 SGHKS, CDR2 YYEKEE (reference sequence). This CDR3 has 16 amino acids. With V trimmed by 2 bases and J by 8 bases, 10 bases remained unmatched. The CDR3 DNA reads TGTGCCAGCAGCTTTCGACTAGCGGGGATAGGAGTTACGCAGTATTTT. Translation: CASSFRLAGIGVTQYF. Full variable domain (rest looked up from reference TRBV5-5 and TRBJ2-3): DAGVTQSPTHLIKTRGQQVTLRCSPISGHKSVSWYQQVLGQGPQFIFQYYEKEERGRGNFPDRFSARQFPNYSSELNVNALLLGDSALYLCASSFRLAGIGVTQYFGPGTRLTVL.

This clonotype was picked up many times. The chain carries TRBV20-1 and TRBJ2-3, with D maybe TRBD1 (6 bases). Between the trimmed V and J ends, which lost 5 bases and 2 bases, there was a span of 20 bases. The CDR3 spans 16 residues. Per germline, CDR1 DFQATT and CDR2 SNEGSKA (reference sequence). The CDR3 region has the DNA TGCAGTGCTGCCACCGGGACAACGTTTCCCACAGATACGCAGTATTTT. Translated, it gives CSAATGTTFPTDTQYF.

The sample holds many counts of this clonotype. V gene TRBV20-1 combines with J gene TRBJ2-5; no reliable D call. The CDR3 is 14 amino acids. Trimming cost V 1 base and J 2 bases, with 11 bases left between them. Germline V gene lookup returns CDR1 DFQATT and CDR2 SNEGSKA (reference sequence). CDR3 sequence (DNA): TGCAGTGCTAGAGTAGGTTTAGTTCAAGAGACCCAGTACTTC. Encoded protein: CSARVGLVQETQYF.

In this sample, this clonotype turned up many times. The junction shows a germline mismatch at one end, possibly a read error. DNA for the CDR3: TGCGCCAGCAGCTTGGGGACCGAGCGGGGGTCCTTCAATGAGCAGTTCTTC. Translated: CASSLGTERGSFNEQFF. The V gene is TRBV5-1, the J gene TRBJ2-1; 8 nucleotides match TRBD2. CDR1 and CDR2 from the germline V gene are SGHRS and YFSETQ. The length of the CDR3 is 17 residues.

Ten or more counts support this clonotype. This chain's CDR3 is CASSESMWQPPYTF. The CDR3 nucleotides are TGCGCCAGCAGTGAGTCGATGTGGCAGCCCCCCTACACCTTC. The gene calls are TRBV10-2 and TRBJ1-2; D call uncertain. The CDR3 loop spans 14 amino acids. V shed 0 bases and J shed 10 bases, with 15 bases lying between them. Germline assignment: CDR1 WSHSY and CDR2 SAAADI.